Detailed here is one TCR beta chain. Reverse transcription used about 0.5 to 1 ug RNA and random hexamers. Amplification of TCR beta CDR3 across 54 Vbeta and 13 Jbeta was performed with immunoSEQ multiplex PCR. TCRdb re-analysed the immunoSEQ multiplex PCR reads in MiXCR, keeping a single row per CDR3 protein. The sample comprises 110,000 or so distinct CDR3 sequences, 90% to 95% of which are singletons, and approximately 0.097% rests with the top ten. Germline CDR1 SGHRS, CDR2 YFSETQ. The germline V and J ends were trimmed by 4 bases and 5 bases, with 12 bases remaining between them. The CDR3 runs to 13 residues. This sample is part of a study of CD8 T cells in Susac syndrome. The authors carried out high-throughput sequencing of TCR beta. They applied it to CD8+ and CD4+ T cells obtained from blood. Stable or active relapsing-remitting multiple sclerosis, untreated and meeting revised McDonald criteria, defined the controls. The CD8+ and CD4+ T cells were isolated magnetically using a negative isolation approach, whereas the TEMRA cells were enriched by FACS.

Specimen: CD4+ T cells from PBMCs. This clonotype was sampled from a human donor with multiple sclerosis. The gene calls are TRBV5-1 and TRBJ2-5; possibly TRBD1 for D (6 bases). DNA for the CDR3: TGCGCCAGCAGCAACAGGGCCGCGGAGACCCAGTACTTC. This encodes CASSNRAAETQYF. The entire variable domain, with the rest obtained from reference TRBV5-1 and TRBJ2-5, is as follows: KAGVTQTPRYLIKTRGQQVTLSCSPISGHRSVSWYQQTPGQGLQFLFEYFSETQRNKGNFPGRFSGRQFSNSRSEMNVSTLELGDSALYLCASSNRAAETQYFGPGTRLLVL.